A selection of T cell receptor beta chains follows, all from one sample in a study of regulatory T cells in long-lasting Graves disease. TCRdb recomputed calls from the multiplex PCR reads with MiXCR, one row per CDR3 protein. Of around 400,000 distinct CDR3 sequences in the sample, approximately 15% are singletons; the top ten hold about 7.8%. These data were also filed under a second study, of T cells in Graves' hyperthyroidism and ophthalmopathy.

The sample was peripheral blood mononuclear cells (PBMCs), taken at new diagnosis, from a patient treated with antithyroid drugs. The receptors originated from a woman between 40 and 55 years old with Graves disease. CDR3s include the opening cysteine and the closing phenylalanine or tryptophan. A D gene is named only where the DNA matches it firmly. Clone sizes are given selectively: once, few, many, or a class where the clone is expanded.

j_gene: TRBJ2-7
d_gene: .
v_gene: TRBV20-1
abundance: many
CDR3aa: CSARLPSSYEQYF
CDR3nt: TGCAGTGCTAGATTACCGAGCTCCTACGAGCAGTACTTC

j_gene: TRBJ1-5
d_gene: TRBD1
v_gene: TRBV19
abundance: .
CDR3aa: CASSSGQDSNQPQHF
CDR3nt: TGTGCCAGTAGCTCGGGACAGGATAGCAATCAGCCCCAGCATTTT

j_gene: TRBJ2-1
d_gene: TRBD1
v_gene: TRBV20-1
abundance: few
CDR3aa: CSARGAGGNPEQFF
CDR3nt: TGCAGTGCTAGAGGAGCAGGGGGCAATCCTGAGCAGTTCTTC

j_gene: TRBJ2-7
d_gene: TRBD1
v_gene: TRBV27
abundance: many
CDR3aa: CASSFGTGNHEQYF
CDR3nt: TGTGCCAGCAGTTTCGGGACAGGGAATCACGAGCAGTACTTC

j_gene: TRBJ2-2
d_gene: .
v_gene: TRBV9
abundance: many
CDR3aa: CASSPRTTGTGELFF
CDR3nt: TGTGCCAGCAGCCCGAGGACAACAGGCACCGGGGAGCTGTTTTTT

j_gene: TRBJ2-1
d_gene: TRBD1
v_gene: TRBV12-5
abundance: many
CDR3aa: CASGPGGNEQFF
CDR3nt: TGTGCTAGTGGTCCAGGGGGCAATGAGCAGTTCTTC

j_gene: TRBJ1-6
d_gene: .
v_gene: TRBV6-1
abundance: few
CDR3aa: CASSSRTDNSPLHF
CDR3nt: TGTGCCAGCAGTAGCCGGACGGATAATTCACCCCTCCACTTT

j_gene: TRBJ2-1
d_gene: TRBD2
v_gene: TRBV20-1
abundance: .
CDR3aa: CSAWREFNEQFF
CDR3nt: TGCAGTGCTTGGCGGGAGTTCAATGAGCAGTTCTTC

j_gene: TRBJ2-7
d_gene: .
v_gene: TRBV10-3
abundance: many
CDR3aa: CAISESGRKPYEQYF
CDR3nt: TGTGCCATCAGTGAGTCAGGCAGAAAACCGTACGAGCAGTACTTC

j_gene: TRBJ1-1
d_gene: .
v_gene: TRBV19
abundance: .
CDR3aa: CASYSQLNTEAFF
CDR3nt: TGTGCCAGCTACTCCCAGTTGAACACTGAAGCTTTCTTT

j_gene: TRBJ2-6
d_gene: .
v_gene: TRBV19
abundance: .
CDR3aa: CASSIVNGARANVLTF
CDR3nt: TGTGCCAGTAGTATAGTTAACGGGGCCAGGGCCAACGTCCTGACTTTC

j_gene: TRBJ2-7
d_gene: TRBD2
v_gene: TRBV14
abundance: .
CDR3aa: CASSQEGEGNYEQYF
CDR3nt: TGTGCCAGCAGCCAAGAGGGGGAGGGAAACTACGAGCAGTACTTC

j_gene: TRBJ2-5
d_gene: .
v_gene: TRBV19
abundance: many
CDR3aa: CASSILDRETQYF
CDR3nt: TGTGCCAGTAGTATTCTCGACCGGGAGACCCAGTACTTC

j_gene: TRBJ2-7
d_gene: TRBD1
v_gene: TRBV12-3/TRBV12-4
abundance: many
CDR3aa: CASRSGTGRYEQYF
CDR3nt: TGTGCCAGCAGATCCGGGACAGGGAGGTACGAGCAGTACTTC

j_gene: TRBJ1-2
d_gene: .
v_gene: TRBV11-2
abundance: many
CDR3aa: CASSLNPGRDYGYTF
CDR3nt: TGTGCCAGCAGCTTAAATCCAGGGAGAGACTATGGCTACACCTTC

j_gene: TRBJ1-1
d_gene: TRBD1
v_gene: TRBV19
abundance: many
CDR3aa: CASSILGDRVNTEAFF
CDR3nt: TGTGCCAGTAGTATATTAGGGGACAGGGTGAACACTGAAGCTTTCTTT

j_gene: TRBJ2-1
d_gene: .
v_gene: TRBV10-3
abundance: many
CDR3aa: CAISESYIDLGGKNEQFF
CDR3nt: TGTGCCATCAGTGAGTCTTACATAGATCTGGGAGGAAAAAATGAGCAGTTCTTC

j_gene: TRBJ2-1
d_gene: .
v_gene: TRBV20-1
abundance: many
CDR3aa: CSVGRDSYNEQFF
CDR3nt: TGCAGTGTAGGGCGGGACTCTTACAATGAGCAGTTCTTC

j_gene: TRBJ1-2
d_gene: .
v_gene: TRBV29-1
abundance: many
CDR3aa: CSVEDLGPGDYGYTF
CDR3nt: TGCAGCGTTGAAGATCTTGGGCCTGGTGACTATGGCTACACCTTC

j_gene: TRBJ2-1
d_gene: TRBD1
v_gene: TRBV2
abundance: many
CDR3aa: CASSVDRGANEQFF
CDR3nt: TGTGCCAGCAGTGTGGACAGGGGGGCCAATGAGCAGTTCTTC

j_gene: TRBJ2-5
d_gene: TRBD1
v_gene: TRBV2
abundance: many
CDR3aa: CASRSGQEETQYF
CDR3nt: TGTGCCAGCAGATCAGGACAGGAAGAGACCCAGTACTTC

j_gene: TRBJ2-3
d_gene: .
v_gene: TRBV11-2
abundance: many
CDR3aa: CASSLVWGRTDTQYF
CDR3nt: TGTGCCAGCAGCTTAGTCTGGGGACGAACAGATACGCAGTATTTT

j_gene: TRBJ2-5
d_gene: TRBD2
v_gene: TRBV12-3/TRBV12-4
abundance: .
CDR3aa: CASGMGLADQETQYF
CDR3nt: TGTGCCAGCGGTATGGGACTAGCGGACCAAGAGACCCAGTACTTC

j_gene: TRBJ1-4
d_gene: .
v_gene: TRBV6-1
abundance: many
CDR3aa: CASSPESGAEKLFF
CDR3nt: TGTGCCAGCAGTCCCGAGTCGGGGGCTGAAAAACTGTTTTTT

j_gene: TRBJ2-7
d_gene: .
v_gene: TRBV12-3/TRBV12-4
abundance: few
CDR3aa: CASSLENSEQYF
CDR3nt: TGTGCCAGCAGTTTAGAAAACTCCGAGCAGTACTTC

j_gene: TRBJ2-2
d_gene: .
v_gene: TRBV6-1
abundance: few
CDR3aa: CASSDLDPAGELFF
CDR3nt: TGTGCCAGCAGTGACCTTGACCCCGCCGGGGAGCTGTTTTTT

j_gene: TRBJ2-4
d_gene: .
v_gene: TRBV12-3/TRBV12-4
abundance: few
CDR3aa: CASSFSPALAKNIQYF
CDR3nt: TGTGCCAGCAGTTTCTCTCCAGCTCTAGCCAAAAACATTCAGTACTTC

j_gene: TRBJ2-2
d_gene: TRBD2
v_gene: TRBV13
abundance: few
CDR3aa: CASSSPGLAVPNTGELFF
CDR3nt: TGTGCCAGCAGCTCTCCCGGACTAGCGGTCCCGAACACCGGGGAGCTGTTTTTT

j_gene: TRBJ2-7
d_gene: .
v_gene: TRBV10-3
abundance: .
CDR3aa: CATGGGEQYF
CDR3nt: TGTGCCACCGGAGGGGGCGAGCAGTACTTC

j_gene: TRBJ2-7
d_gene: .
v_gene: TRBV4-1
abundance: .
CDR3aa: CASSQGAGAYEQYF
CDR3nt: TGCGCCAGCAGCCAAGGGGCCGGGGCCTACGAGCAGTACTTC

j_gene: TRBJ1-5
d_gene: .
v_gene: TRBV12-3/TRBV12-4
abundance: many
CDR3aa: CASSLTRFVDQPQHF
CDR3nt: TGTGCCAGCAGTCTCACGCGTTTCGTAGACCAGCCCCAGCATTTT

j_gene: TRBJ2-5
d_gene: .
v_gene: TRBV14
abundance: .
CDR3aa: CASSQEREETQYF
CDR3nt: TGTGCCAGCAGCCAAGAAAGGGAAGAGACCCAGTACTTC

j_gene: TRBJ2-7
d_gene: TRBD1
v_gene: TRBV5-1
abundance: many
CDR3aa: CASSPTSLTGGLNEQYF
CDR3nt: TGCGCCAGCAGCCCGACCTCTTTGACAGGGGGCTTGAACGAGCAGTACTTC

j_gene: TRBJ2-3
d_gene: TRBD2
v_gene: TRBV7-3
abundance: few
CDR3aa: CASSYGTSITDTQYF
CDR3nt: TGTGCCAGCAGCTATGGGACTAGCATCACAGATACGCAGTATTTT

j_gene: TRBJ2-3
d_gene: .
v_gene: TRBV20-1
abundance: .
CDR3aa: CSASGDLSSTDTQYF
CDR3nt: TGCAGTGCTAGTGGGGACTTATCTAGCACAGATACGCAGTATTTT

j_gene: TRBJ2-1
d_gene: TRBD2
v_gene: TRBV19
abundance: many
CDR3aa: CASSIVAGVGYNEQFF
CDR3nt: TGTGCCAGTAGTATAGTAGCGGGAGTAGGGTACAATGAGCAGTTCTTC

j_gene: TRBJ1-6
d_gene: .
v_gene: TRBV6-5
abundance: many
CDR3aa: CASSSTPGQLGGSPLHF
CDR3nt: TGTGCCAGCAGTTCAACCCCGGGACAACTGGGAGGATCACCCCTCCACTTT

j_gene: TRBJ2-7
d_gene: .
v_gene: TRBV7-2
abundance: many
CDR3aa: CASSLAKMGQYF
CDR3nt: TGTGCCAGCAGCTTAGCAAAAATGGGGCAGTACTTC

j_gene: TRBJ2-1
d_gene: TRBD2
v_gene: TRBV29-1
abundance: many
CDR3aa: CSVEEMASGSNEQFF
CDR3nt: TGCAGCGTTGAAGAAATGGCTAGCGGGAGCAATGAGCAGTTCTTC